The 18 T cell receptor beta chains reported below all come from one sample, sequenced in a study of T-cell reconstitution after alpha-beta-depleted transplantation in children. The TCRbeta library was prepared with unique molecular identifiers. One entry per CDR3 protein results from TCRdb running MiXCR on the PCR reads. The table has about 540,000 distinct CDR3 sequences, about 17% seen once. Here the sequenced sample was PBMCs from the stem cell graft donor, taken from the stem cell graft. The receptor source for this set is a human donor who donated a stem cell graft to a child with acute lymphoblastic leukemia.

The rearrangement links TRBV12-3 or TRBV12-4 to TRBJ1-5; 9 bases match TRBD1. This CDR3 contains 14 residues. With V trimmed by 4 bases and J by 7 bases, 5 bases remained unmatched. The chain's CDR3 is CASSYRGQGQPQHF. The CDR3 DNA sequence: TGTGCCAGCAGTTACAGGGGGCAGGGGCAGCCCCAGCATTTT.

A few counts support this clonotype. V usage is TRBV2 and J usage is TRBJ1-1; D is unclear. Germline V gene sequence: CDR1 SNHLY, CDR2 FYNNEI. V gave up 4 bases and J gave up 1 base, with 10 bases separating them. The CDR3 contains 14 residues. The CDR3 coding sequence is TGTGCCAGCAGTGCCGGGCCAGCGAACACTGAAGCTTTCTTT. The encoded protein is CASSAGPANTEAFF.

V and J are TRBV10-3 and TRBJ2-1, with D possibly called TRBD1 or TRBD2 (5 bases each). The V end was cut by 2 bases, the J end by 6 bases, with 17 bases between. The CDR3 is 16 residues long. Germline-derived CDR1 and CDR2 are ENHRY and SYGVKD. The CDR3 is CAISEGPGRGVNEQFF. In nucleotides, the CDR3 is TGTGCCATCAGTGAGGGCCCGGGACGAGGGGTCAATGAGCAGTTCTTC.

The chain is built from TRBV5-1 and TRBJ1-5; no clear D. Trimming cost V 0 bases and J 0 bases, with 16 bases left between them. This CDR3 comprises 18 residues. Per germline, CDR1 SGHRS and CDR2 YFSETQ. CDR3 sequence (DNA): TGCGCCAGCAGCTTGGGGCAGGTCCCTGTCTATAGCAATCAGCCCCAGCATTTT. Protein: CASSLGQVPVYSNQPQHF. The variable domain in full, completed from reference TRBV5-1 and TRBJ1-5, reads KAGVTQTPRYLIKTRGQQVTLSCSPISGHRSVSWYQQTPGQGLQFLFEYFSETQRNKGNFPGRFSGRQFSNSRSEMNVSTLELGDSALYLCASSLGQVPVYSNQPQHFGDGTRLSIL.

This clonotype came up a few times. The chain recombines TRBV12-3 or TRBV12-4 with TRBJ2-2, with TRBD2 identical over 9 bases. The CDR3 consists of 16 residues. The trim removed 3 bases at V and 5 bases at J, leaving 7 bases unmatched. The CDR3 reads CASSFGQLAGTGELFF. The CDR3 DNA sequence: TGTGCCAGCAGTTTTGGACAGCTAGCGGGGACCGGGGAGCTGTTTTTT.

In DNA, the CDR3 is TGTGCCAGCAGCTCCGGACTCAACAATGAGCAGTTCTTC. It translates to CASSSGLNNEQFF. The genes are TRBV7-3 and TRBJ2-1; TRBD2 might be the D (5 bases). Trimming pared 4 bases from V and 5 bases from J, leaving 9 bases between. Germline V CDR1 and CDR2: SGHTA, FQGTGA. The CDR3 spans 13 residues.

The chain employs TRBV5-1 and TRBJ2-7, with D tentatively TRBD1 (5 bases). Trimming pared 7 bases from V and 6 bases from J, leaving 20 bases between. The CDR3 extends over 14 amino acids. Germline values: CDR1 SGHRS, CDR2 YFSETQ. CDR3 region: CASPLEGVVGEQYF. DNA of the CDR3: TGCGCCAGCCCCCTCGAAGGGGTAGTGGGCGAGCAGTACTTC.

This clonotype was counted between two and nine times. The chain links TRBV6-1 to TRBJ1-2, with a weak D call TRBD1 (5 bases). Germline V gene sequence: CDR1 MNHNS, CDR2 SASEGT. This CDR3 has 13 amino acids. V lost 5 bases and J 2 bases, leaving 9 bases between the germline ends. CDR3 coding DNA: TGTGCCAGCAGTCCGACAGTAAACTATGGCTACACCTTC. This codes for CASSPTVNYGYTF.

This sequence joins TRBV7-8 and TRBJ2-1, with TRBD1 identical over 7 bases. The CDR3 spans 15 residues. V shed 2 bases, J shed 2 bases, and the junction held 3 bases outside the gene matches. Germline values: CDR1 SGHVS, CDR2 FQNEAQ. Here the CDR3 reads CASSLHRGTYNEQFF. The CDR3 DNA reads TGTGCCAGCAGCTTACACAGGGGAACCTACAATGAGCAGTTCTTC.

This clonotype has only a few counts. V gene TRBV5-1 combines with J gene TRBJ2-7, with no clear D. Between the trimmed V and J ends, which lost 5 bases and 5 bases, there was a span of 17 bases. The CDR3 covers 14 residues. Per germline, CDR1 SGHRS and CDR2 YFSETQ. The CDR3 DNA reads TGCGCCAGCAGACACCCCGGATCTACTGACGAGCAGTACTTC. Translating gives CASRHPGSTDEQYF.

Comments on this clonotype: A read error is possible here, since a much larger clone lies one base away. This chain's CDR3 is CASVGSTDTQYF. The CDR3 bases are TGTGCCAGCGTGGGGAGCACAGATACGCAGTATTTT. The rearrangement links TRBV7-6 to TRBJ2-3; D is unclear. Between the trimmed V and J ends, which lost 8 bases and 0 bases, there was a span of 6 bases. Germline loops: CDR1 SGHVS, CDR2 FNYEAQ. CDR3 length: 12 residues.

There are a few counts of this clonotype. This chain connects TRBV5-1 to TRBJ2-7, with 7 bases fitting TRBD2. Germline V CDR1 and CDR2: SGHRS, YFSETQ. Trimming removed 4 bases from V and 7 bases from J; junction bases left unmatched: 17. CDR3 length: 16 residues. CDR3 coding DNA: TGCGCCAGCAGCCCGCGTATAGAGGGAGGGCCGGAGGAGCAGTACTTC. Protein: CASSPRIEGGPEEQYF. The complete variable domain, with remaining parts taken from reference TRBV5-1 and TRBJ2-7, reads KAGVTQTPRYLIKTRGQQVTLSCSPISGHRSVSWYQQTPGQGLQFLFEYFSETQRNKGNFPGRFSGRQFSNSRSEMNVSTLELGDSALYLCASSPRIEGGPEEQYFGPGTRLTVT.

The sample holds a few counts of this clonotype. J is TRBJ1-6 and V is TRBV25-1; 8 bases agree with TRBD1. CDR1 is MGHDK and CDR2 is SYGVNS in the germline V gene. Trimming took 6 bases from V and 0 from J; bases not matched to a gene: 7. This CDR3 comprises 17 residues. CDR3 region: CASRDQGASSYNSPLHF. In nucleotides, the CDR3 is TGTGCCAGCAGGGATCAGGGGGCAAGCTCCTATAATTCACCCCTCCACTTT.

A few counts support this clonotype. This rearrangement joins TRBV10-3 to TRBJ1-1; TRBD1 might be the D (6 bases). The CDR3 extends over 14 amino acids. Per the germline V gene, CDR1 is ENHRY and CDR2 is SYGVKD. V was pared by 3 bases and J by 6 bases, with 14 bases between. The CDR3: CAISDNQGKSEAFF. The CDR3 DNA sequence: TGTGCCATCAGTGATAACCAGGGGAAGTCTGAAGCTTTCTTT.

This clonotype has a single count. The chain joins TRBV5-1 to TRBJ2-7; 7 bases are shared with TRBD2. The CDR3 has 14 amino acids. Germline trimming cut 5 bases from V and 2 bases from J; bases unmatched to any gene: 7. Germline-derived CDR1 and CDR2 are SGHRS and YFSETQ. The CDR3 sequence: CASRKAGRTYEQYF. The CDR3 nucleotides are TGCGCCAGCAGGAAGGCCGGGAGGACCTACGAGCAGTACTTC.

About this clonotype: An end of the junction differs from the germline gene, which may be a read error. The genes are TRBV5-1 and TRBJ1-5; no firm D call. The CDR3 sequence is 17 residues long. Germline CDR1 is SGHRS and CDR2 is YFSETQ. The CDR3 loop reads CATSGSQVPRANQPQHF. CDR3 in DNA: TGCGCCACCAGCGGGAGTCAGGTCCCTCGGGCCAATCAGCCCCAGCATTTT.

At least ten counts were recorded for this clonotype. The chain employs TRBV9 and TRBJ1-2, with D hard to call. The CDR3 totals 19 residues. V was pared by 4 bases and J by 0 bases, with 25 bases between. The V gene's germline CDR1 is SGDLS and CDR2 YYNGEE. CDR3 coding DNA: TGTGCCAGCAGCTCAGGAGGAGGGTACTCCCCCGGGTCTAACTATGGCTACACCTTC. Amino acids: CASSSGGGYSPGSNYGYTF.

The chain carries TRBV27 and TRBJ1-1; D perhaps matches TRBD1 (6 bases). This CDR3 is 13 amino acids long. Per germline, CDR1 MNHEY and CDR2 SMNVEV (reference sequence). V lost 8 bases and J lost 4, with 14 bases in between. The DNA of the CDR3 is TGTGCCAGCTTATTACAGGGTGGCACTGAAGCTTTCTTT. This encodes CASLLQGGTEAFF.